This T cell receptor beta chain was recorded in a study of blood T cell repertoires in COVID-19. The overall study: Acute-phase and convalescent COVID-19 samples originated in the United States, Italy and Spain. Sample material is recorded as cDNA or gDNA derived from T cells, B-cell-depleted T cells, or PBMCs.

As processed by the authors: It was from reference gene primer amplification that nucleated cell counts were estimated. The table came from immunoSEQ multiplex PCR; TCRdb's copy has only in-frame clones and leaves some out. The D gene and trimming were derived from the DNA, and the V and J assignments and clone size from that table. The top ten hold roughly a tenth of the sample, which has about 140,000 clones, more than 70% seen once. The germline V gene encodes CDR1 LGHNT and CDR2 FRNRAP. Trimming took 1 base from V and 3 from J; bases not matched to a gene: 5. The CDR3 is 15 residues long. The TCR originated in a man aged 45 to 65 with active or convalescent COVID-19. The chain carries TRBV12-5 and TRBJ2-5, with 7 bases lining up with TRBD1. Sequenced sample: peripheral blood. The CDR3 DNA sequence: TGTGCTAGTGGTTTGGGCGTGACAGGGAAAGAGACCCAGTACTTC. This codes for CASGLGVTGKETQYF.